The 14 T cell receptor beta chains below were found in one sample sequenced in a study of blood T cell repertoires in COVID-19. The data were produced by immunoSEQ multiplex PCR, yet TCRdb's version contains in-frame clones alone and is incomplete. The table records approximately 300,000 clones, approximately 91% of them present only once. Sequenced sample: PBMCs or T cells enriched from blood (not recorded which). The receptor source for this set is a woman aged 25 to 39 who had been exposed to COVID-19.

On this clone itself: This CDR3 is also generated by other DNA sequences in the sample. The rearrangement uses TRBV2 and TRBJ1-1; a weak D match, TRBD1 (5 bases). Trimming stripped 3 bases from V and 0 bases from J, with 8 bases between. The CDR3 is 14 residues long. The V gene's germline CDR1 is SNHLY and CDR2 FYNNEI. CDR3 sequence reads: CASSEGGMNTEAFF. Written as DNA, the CDR3 is TGTGCCAGCAGTGAGGGGGGAATGAACACTGAAGCTTTCTTT. Filled out from reference TRBV2 and TRBJ1-1, the complete variable domain reads EPEVTQTPSHQVTQMGQEVILRCVPISNHLYFYWYRQILGQKVEFLVSFYNNEISEKSEIFDDQFSVERPDGSNFTLKIRSTKLEDSAMYFCASSEGGMNTEAFFGQGTRLTVV.

This clone was counted once. The chain recombines TRBV7-6 with TRBJ2-1; 14 bases are shared with TRBD2. The V gene's germline CDR1 is SGHVS and CDR2 FNYEAQ. The V and J ends lost 4 bases and 8 bases, in that order; junction bases with no gene match: 4. This CDR3 spans 15 amino acids. This CDR3 is CASSSRLAGGDEQFF. The DNA for the CDR3 is TGTGCCAGCAGCTCAAGACTAGCGGGGGGGGATGAGCAGTTCTTC.

This clone was counted a single time. The genes are TRBV27 and TRBJ2-3; 7 nucleotides agree with TRBD2. The CDR3 covers 15 residues. CDR1 is MNHEY, CDR2 SMNVEV, per germline (reference sequence). The ends lost 5 bases at V and 7 bases at J; junction bases unmatched: 12. CDR3 protein: CASSPGLVSGYTQYF. CDR3 bases: TGTGCCAGCAGTCCAGGACTCGTTAGCGGGTATACGCAGTATTTT.

This chain links TRBV12-5 with TRBJ2-2, with 7 bases matching TRBD1. V dropped 1 base and J dropped 5; count of bases not matched to a gene: 10. CDR1 and CDR2 (germline): LGHNT, FRNRAP. This CDR3 has 17 amino acids. The CDR3 coding sequence is TGTGCTAGTGGTTTGGGAGGGTCGACAGGGCGGACCGGGGAGCTGTTTTTT. This translates into CASGLGGSTGRTGELFF.

V gene TRBV7-2 combines with J gene TRBJ1-4; D possibly corresponds to TRBD1 (6 bases). The V and J ends lost 4 bases and 3 bases respectively, with 18 bases between them. CDR1 and CDR2 (germline): SGHTA, FQGNSA. CDR3 length equals 17 residues. The CDR3 spells CASSSPRGGGANEKLFF. The DNA for the CDR3 is TGTGCCAGCAGCTCCCCACGGGGGGGCGGGGCTAATGAAAAACTGTTTTTT.

This chain uses TRBV10-3 with TRBJ1-6; TRBD1 agrees at 7 bases. The CDR3 extends over 14 amino acids. The V segment lost 4 bases and the J segment 7 bases; nucleotides outside the gene matches: 4. Germline values: CDR1 ENHRY, CDR2 SYGVKD. CDR3 loop: CAISGTGFNSPLHF. CDR3 DNA: TGTGCCATCAGTGGGACAGGTTTCAATTCACCCCTCCACTTT.

This sequence joins TRBV13 and TRBJ1-3, with D possibly TRBD1 on 6 matching bases. The CDR3 contains 13 residues. Germline V CDR1 and CDR2: PRHDT, FYEKMQ (reference sequence). Deletions cut 5 bases from V and 4 bases from J, with 9 bases between. The CDR3: CASSQDRGNTIYF. In nucleotides, the CDR3 is TGTGCCAGCAGCCAGGACAGAGGAAACACCATATATTTT.

The chain employs TRBV25-1 and TRBJ1-6; possible D gene TRBD1, 6 bases. Deletions cut 3 bases from V and 10 bases from J, with 13 bases between. Per germline, CDR1 MGHDK and CDR2 SYGVNS. The CDR3 sequence is 14 residues long. The CDR3 region has the DNA TGTGCCAGCAGTGATACAGGGACGCAGTCACCCCTCCACTTT. Amino acid sequence: CASSDTGTQSPLHF. Full variable domain (outside the CDR3, taken from reference TRBV25-1 and TRBJ1-6): EADIYQTPRYLVIGTGKKITLECSQTMGHDKMYWYQQDPGMELHLIHYSYGVNSTEKGDLSSESTVSRIRTEHFPLTLESARPSHTSQYLCASSDTGTQSPLHFGNGTRLTVT.

A few counts support this clone. This chain joins TRBV12-3 or TRBV12-4 and TRBJ1-5; perhaps TRBD1 as D (6 bases). V shed 5 bases and J shed 6 bases, with 8 bases lying between them. There are 12 residues in the CDR3. The CDR3 coding sequence is TGTGCCAGCAGTAACAGGGTTCAGCCCCAGCATTTT. Protein: CASSNRVQPQHF.

The chain combines TRBV9 with TRBJ1-5; no clear D. Trimming took 6 bases from V and 6 from J, leaving 16 bases between them. The CDR3 contains 14 residues. Germline V gene lookup returns CDR1 SGDLS and CDR2 YYNGEE. The chain's CDR3 is CASTVGDGGQPQHF. The DNA for the CDR3 is TGTGCCAGCACCGTCGGGGATGGAGGTCAGCCCCAGCATTTT.

V usage is TRBV30 and J usage is TRBJ1-5, with TRBD1 matching 10 bases. The CDR3 is 15 amino acids. The V and J ends lost 4 bases and 9 bases, in that order; junction bases with no gene match: 12. The germline V gene has CDR1 GTSNPN and CDR2 SVGIG (reference sequence). Here the CDR3 reads CAWTESGTGVLPQHF. The CDR3 region has the DNA TGTGCCTGGACCGAATCCGGGACAGGGGTACTGCCCCAGCATTTT.

This CDR3 reads CASSSLTNEKLFF. The DNA for the CDR3 is TGTGCCAGCAGTTCCTTAACTAATGAAAAACTGTTTTTT. The chain has TRBV27 and TRBJ1-4; D gene ambiguous. The V and J ends lost 4 bases and 1 base respectively, with 4 bases between them. Per the germline V gene, CDR1 is MNHEY and CDR2 is SMNVEV (reference sequence). CDR3 length equals 13 residues.

This clone was observed a handful of times. The DNA of the CDR3 is TGTGCCAGCAGCCCACTAACGGTAGGCTATGGCTACACCTTC. The encoded protein is CASSPLTVGYGYTF. The chain uses TRBV14 and TRBJ1-2, with D hard to call. CDR1 SGHDN and CDR2 FVKESK come from the germline V gene. Trimming left V 4 bases short and J 4 bases short, with 13 bases between. The CDR3 extends over 14 amino acids.

This clone was found a few times. V usage is TRBV12-3 or TRBV12-4 and J usage is TRBJ2-5; 8 nucleotides match TRBD2. The CDR3 sequence is 13 residues long. V shed 11 bases and J 4 bases; nucleotides not matched to a gene: 9. The CDR3 loop is CASGSGGPETQYF. DNA of the CDR3: TGTGCCTCGGGGTCGGGGGGGCCAGAGACCCAGTACTTC.